This TCR beta chain stems from a study of blood T cell repertoires in COVID-19. The CDR3 is made up of 15 amino acids. Germline V gene lookup returns CDR1 ENHRY and CDR2 SYGVKD. The V gene lost 0 bases and the J gene lost 7 bases, with 13 bases spanning the gap. Using immunoSEQ multiplex PCR, the repertoire was profiled, and TCRdb retains in-frame clones only, with some absent. Seen here are some 200,000 clones, 84% observed once, and the top ten hold approximately 10%. This receptor was taken from a woman of 80 years or more with COVID-19, enrolled during active disease. The genes are TRBV10-3 and TRBJ2-1, with D possibly matching TRBD2 (6 bases). Specimen: peripheral blood. This CDR3 reads CAISESFTSYNEQFF. The CDR3, as DNA: TGTGCCATCAGTGAGTCGTTCACTAGCTATAATGAGCAGTTCTTC.